A selection of T cell receptor beta chains follows, all from one sample in a study of OX40 agonist ivuxolimab in advanced cancers. Clones were read by immunoSEQ multiplex PCR, and TCRdb kept only the in-frame ones, dropping some. The table records 65,000 to 85,000 clones, about 80% of them present only once. The specimen was CD4+ or CD8+ T cells sorted from blood, collected in a trial of the OX40 agonist ivuxolimab. These receptors were collected from an adult with an advanced solid tumor such as melanoma, head and neck, liver or kidney cancer. CDR3s leave out the opening cysteine and the closing phenylalanine or tryptophan. Fields, in order: V gene, CDR3 protein.

v_call: TRBV27
cdr3_aa: ASSPWGGQANTEAF

v_call: TRBV10-3
cdr3_aa: AISGGLNPRETQY

v_call: TRBV7-3
cdr3_aa: ASSLVYTEAF

v_call: TRBV27
cdr3_aa: ASSLSMTATDTQY

v_call: TRBV6-5
cdr3_aa: ASSPDGNTEAF

v_call: TRBV6-5
cdr3_aa: ASRKTEYEQY

v_call: TRBV6-5
cdr3_aa: ASSSYGTGTYGYT

v_call: TRBV11-3
cdr3_aa: ASSLDYLNTEAF

v_call: TRBV12-5
cdr3_aa: ARRGDSYEQY

v_call: TRBV9
cdr3_aa: ASSGRDTQY

v_call: TRBV5-1
cdr3_aa: ASSRRGGGPHNEQF

v_call: TRBV2
cdr3_aa: ASNLEGAYEQY

v_call: TRBV11-2
cdr3_aa: ASSFAGGPSTDTQY

v_call: TRBV11-1
cdr3_aa: ASSLQVYNSPLH

v_call: TRBV14
cdr3_aa: ASSFGTSPGELF

v_call: TRBV19
cdr3_aa: ASSINSGNEQF

v_call: TRBV18
cdr3_aa: ASSQTGPVNNSPLH

v_call: TRBV18
cdr3_aa: ASSPGLPGRYGYT

v_call: TRBV18
cdr3_aa: ASSPPGLIYNEQF

v_call: TRBV6-5
cdr3_aa: ASSYRRGGAF

v_call: TRBV27
cdr3_aa: ASSFWGDRVLPYGYT

v_call: TRBV14
cdr3_aa: ASSQRSSYEQY

v_call: TRBV25-1
cdr3_aa: ASSDRIGSHSRETQY

v_call: TRBV18
cdr3_aa: ASSPRSGTRSIETQY

v_call: TRBV20-1
cdr3_aa: SAGRGGEQY

v_call: TRBV7-3
cdr3_aa: ASSMKKRLQSRANVLT

v_call: TRBV7-2
cdr3_aa: ASSSPRGHLYNEQF

v_call: TRBV6-5
cdr3_aa: ASSYSGQGRIYT

v_call: TRBV5-1
cdr3_aa: ASSLGTGRRDTIY

v_call: TRBV10-3
cdr3_aa: AISPGLAGGRWQF

v_call: TRBV12-5
cdr3_aa: ASGLPQGGGSGSKNIQY

v_call: TRBV11-2
cdr3_aa: ASSLGPGGRNEQF

v_call: TRBV7-9
cdr3_aa: ASSLEGQPQH

v_call: TRBV18
cdr3_aa: ASSPVLSIGGGETQY

v_call: TRBV7-7
cdr3_aa: ASSCVTQSRANVLT

v_call: TRBV7-2
cdr3_aa: ASSSVGNEQF

v_call: TRBV12-1
cdr3_aa: ASSFGASGGETQY

v_call: TRBV7-2
cdr3_aa: ASSFQGVGTEAF

v_call: TRBV30
cdr3_aa: AWTATDTQY

v_call: TRBV6-5
cdr3_aa: ASSPTGVSNQPQH

v_call: TRBV27
cdr3_aa: APPGTQY

v_call: TRBV4-2
cdr3_aa: ASSQGVGATKNIQY

v_call: TRBV5-1
cdr3_aa: ASSLTGTNLNNEQF

v_call: TRBV19
cdr3_aa: ASSISSWETQY

v_call: TRBV7-2
cdr3_aa: ASSLAGPSYEQY

v_call: TRBV7-2
cdr3_aa: ASSPGGGGDTDTQY

v_call: TRBV10-3
cdr3_aa: ATGDSELYGYT

v_call: TRBV11-2
cdr3_aa: ASTRGSGRANEQY

v_call: TRBV7-3
cdr3_aa: ASSLPSGELF

v_call: TRBV11-2
cdr3_aa: ASSAVRGRTDTQY

v_call: TRBV30
cdr3_aa: AGRNREGSGNTIY

v_call: TRBV11-2
cdr3_aa: ASRPRGSLYNEQF

v_call: TRBV4-1
cdr3_aa: ASSQGTQGSSGQPQH

v_call: TRBV18
cdr3_aa: ASSPLRGDGTEAF

v_call: TRBV5-4
cdr3_aa: ASSSERHGYT

v_call: TRBV15
cdr3_aa: ATSMTGNSHQPQH

v_call: TRBV4-1
cdr3_aa: ASSQAPPGMNTEAF

v_call: TRBV11-3
cdr3_aa: ASNFGSPNQETQY

v_call: TRBV10-1
cdr3_aa: APRGNLSSYEQY